Listed below are T cell receptor beta chains from one sample, sequenced in a study of T-cell memory formation after mild COVID-19. A single record per CDR3 protein comes from TCRdb applying MiXCR to the 5' RACE reads. Of about 130,000 distinct CDR3 sequences detected, around 15% appear once; the ten largest clones hold about 5.2%. The specimen was PBMCs or a T cell subset sorted from them (not recorded which). These TCRs come from a man between 18 and 35 years old who had mild COVID-19 (a few samples of this study predate the infection). Cell type and time point are not known. Both conserved end residues are part of each CDR3. A D gene is named only where the DNA matches it firmly. Size is stated for part of the rows, as once, few or many counts, or as a class when the clone is expanded.

j_call	d_call	v_call	clone_size	cdr3_nt	cdr3_aa
TRBJ2-3	TRBD1	TRBV6-1	many	TGTGCCACCCGGGCGACAGGGTCAACAGATACGCAGTATTTT	CATRATGSTDTQYF
TRBJ2-5	-	TRBV5-1	few	TGCGCCAGCTCGTCGGTATCCCAGTACTTC	CASSSVSQYF
TRBJ2-3	-	TRBV5-1	few	TGCGCCAGCAGCTGGGGGGTACAGGGATACACAGATACGCAGTATTTT	CASSWGVQGYTDTQYF
TRBJ1-1	-	TRBV10-3	few	TGTGCCATCAGACGTGACGACCTCTACACTGAAGCTTTCTTT	CAIRRDDLYTEAFF
TRBJ1-3	-	TRBV18	-	TGTGCCAGCTCACCCGTCCCACTATCTGGAAACACCATATATTTT	CASSPVPLSGNTIYF
TRBJ1-1	-	TRBV11-3	-	TGTGCCAGCAGCCAATCGAGGGGGAGAAACACTGAAGCTTTCTTT	CASSQSRGRNTEAFF
TRBJ2-2	-	TRBV29-1	few	TGCAGCGTTGGACCCTTGCTTGGCGCCGGGGAGCTGTTTTTT	CSVGPLLGAGELFF
TRBJ2-3	-	TRBV15	-	TGTGCCACCAACCAGTTCTTTGCAGATACGCAGTATTTT	CATNQFFADTQYF
TRBJ2-3	TRBD2	TRBV4-2	-	TGTGCCAGCAGTCTCCGTAGCGGGGGGGACACAGATACGCAGTATTTT	CASSLRSGGDTDTQYF
TRBJ1-1	-	TRBV5-1	many	TGCGCCAGCAGCTTTGGGGGCCCCAATGAAGCTTTCTTT	CASSFGGPNEAFF
TRBJ2-3	-	TRBV11-2	few	TGTGCCAGCAGGAGTGGGGTGGCGGCAGATACGCAGTATTTT	CASRSGVAADTQYF
TRBJ2-5	TRBD2	TRBV5-1	-	TGCGCCAGCAGCTTGGGGCTAGCGGGGTGGAAAGAGACCCAGTACTTC	CASSLGLAGWKETQYF
TRBJ1-6	-	TRBV3-1	-	TGTGCCAGCAGCCAAGAGCTCGGGGGTTCACCCCTCCACTTT	CASSQELGGSPLHF
TRBJ1-6	TRBD1	TRBV28	-	TGTGCCAGCGTTATGGGACAGGGTAATTCACCCCTCCACTTT	CASVMGQGNSPLHF
TRBJ1-6	-	TRBV20-1	few	TGCAGTGCCTTGAGATCTCTTTATAATTCACCCCTCCACTTT	CSALRSLYNSPLHF
TRBJ2-3	TRBD2	TRBV7-2	-	TGTGCCAGCAGCTTTGCGGGGGGAGATACGCAGTATTTT	CASSFAGGDTQYF
TRBJ2-4	-	TRBV25-1	-	TGTGCCAGCAGTGAACAGGGTTCGGCCAAAAACATTCAGTACTTC	CASSEQGSAKNIQYF
TRBJ2-1	-	TRBV5-1	few	TGCGCCAGCAGCTCCAAGATCGACCCCTCCTACAATGAGCAGTTCTTC	CASSSKIDPSYNEQFF
TRBJ2-3	TRBD1	TRBV11-2	many	TGTGCCAGCAGCTTAGCCCTTCGACAGGGAGATACGCAGTATTTT	CASSLALRQGDTQYF
TRBJ1-2	-	TRBV5-6	-	TGTGCCAGCAGCTTGATGGGCCTGCGGGGCTACACCTTC	CASSLMGLRGYTF
TRBJ2-7	TRBD1	TRBV4-3	few	TGCGCCAGCAGCCGGGGACAGGGCGAGCAGTACTTC	CASSRGQGEQYF
TRBJ2-6	-	TRBV5-1	few	TGCGCCAGCAGCACCGGGGCGGCTGGGGCCAAAGTCCTGACTTTC	CASSTGAAGAKVLTF
TRBJ2-3	-	TRBV5-6	many	TGTGCCAGCAGCTTGGGGGACGGAGATACGCAGTATTTT	CASSLGDGDTQYF
TRBJ2-5	-	TRBV21-1	few	TGTGCCAGCAGCAAAGGAAAAGGGCCCCGGGACAGGTACCAAGAGACCCAGTACTTC	CASSKGKGPRDRYQETQYF
TRBJ2-7	-	TRBV12-3/TRBV12-4	many	TGTGCCAGCAGTAAGGGACTCCTAGACTACGAGCAGTACTTC	CASSKGLLDYEQYF